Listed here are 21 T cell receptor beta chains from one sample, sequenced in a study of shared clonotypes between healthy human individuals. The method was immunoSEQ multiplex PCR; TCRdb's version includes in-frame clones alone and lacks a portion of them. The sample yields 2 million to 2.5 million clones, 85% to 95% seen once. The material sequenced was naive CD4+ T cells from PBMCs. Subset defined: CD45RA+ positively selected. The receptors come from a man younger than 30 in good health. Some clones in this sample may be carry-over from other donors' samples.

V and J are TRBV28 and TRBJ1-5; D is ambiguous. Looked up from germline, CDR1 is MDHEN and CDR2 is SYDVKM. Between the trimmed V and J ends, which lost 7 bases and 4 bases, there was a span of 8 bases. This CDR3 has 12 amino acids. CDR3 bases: TGTGCCAGCACCCGCAGGAATCAGCCCCAGCATTTT. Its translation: CASTRRNQPQHF.

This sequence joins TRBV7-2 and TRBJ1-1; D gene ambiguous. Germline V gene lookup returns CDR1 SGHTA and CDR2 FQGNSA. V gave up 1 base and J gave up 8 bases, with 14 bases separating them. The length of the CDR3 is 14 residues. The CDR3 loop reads CASSLDTASREAFF. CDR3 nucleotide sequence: TGTGCCAGCAGCTTAGATACGGCCTCCAGGGAAGCTTTCTTT.

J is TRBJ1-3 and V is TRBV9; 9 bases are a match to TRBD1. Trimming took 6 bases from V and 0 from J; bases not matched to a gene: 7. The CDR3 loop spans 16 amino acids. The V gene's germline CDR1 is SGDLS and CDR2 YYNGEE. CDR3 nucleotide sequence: TGTGCCAGCAACAGGGGGCCCCTCTACTCTGGAAACACCATATATTTT. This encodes CASNRGPLYSGNTIYF.

CDR3 coding DNA: TGTGCCAGCAGTTTACAGGGGACCCCTAATGAAAAACTGTTTTTT. Amino acids: CASSLQGTPNEKLFF. The chain employs TRBV28 and TRBJ1-4; D perhaps matches TRBD1 (6 bases). Between the trimmed V and J ends, which lost 2 bases and 3 bases, there was a span of 10 bases. The CDR3 extends over 15 amino acids. Germline V gives CDR1 MDHEN, CDR2 SYDVKM.

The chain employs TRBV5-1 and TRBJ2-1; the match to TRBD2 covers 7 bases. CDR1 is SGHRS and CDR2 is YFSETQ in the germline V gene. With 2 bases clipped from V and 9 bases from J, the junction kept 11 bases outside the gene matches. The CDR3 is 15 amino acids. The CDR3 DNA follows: TGCGCCAGCAGCTTTGGCGGGAGAGATGGGAGTGAGCAGTTCTTC. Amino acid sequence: CASSFGGRDGSEQFF.

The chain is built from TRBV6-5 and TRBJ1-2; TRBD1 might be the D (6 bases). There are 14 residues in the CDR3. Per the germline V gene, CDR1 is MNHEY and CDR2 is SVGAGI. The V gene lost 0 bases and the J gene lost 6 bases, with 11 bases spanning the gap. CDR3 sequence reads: CASSYSGGGDGYTF. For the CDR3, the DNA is TGTGCCAGCAGTTACTCGGGTGGGGGCGATGGCTACACCTTC.

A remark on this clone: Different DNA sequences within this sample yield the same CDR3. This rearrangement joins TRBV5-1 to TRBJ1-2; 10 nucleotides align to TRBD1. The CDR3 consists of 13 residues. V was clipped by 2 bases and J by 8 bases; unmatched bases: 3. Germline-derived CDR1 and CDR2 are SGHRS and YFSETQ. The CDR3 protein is CASSFGQGDGYTF. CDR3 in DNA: TGCGCCAGCAGCTTTGGACAGGGGGACGGCTACACCTTC.

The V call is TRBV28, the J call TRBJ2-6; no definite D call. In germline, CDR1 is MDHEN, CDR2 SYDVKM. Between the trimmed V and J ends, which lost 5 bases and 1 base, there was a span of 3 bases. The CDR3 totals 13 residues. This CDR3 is CASSDSGANVLTF. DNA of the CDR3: TGTGCCAGCAGTGATTCTGGGGCCAACGTCCTGACTTTC.

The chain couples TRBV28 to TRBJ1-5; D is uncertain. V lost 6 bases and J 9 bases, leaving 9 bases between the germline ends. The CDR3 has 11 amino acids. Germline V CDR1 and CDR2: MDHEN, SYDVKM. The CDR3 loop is CASSSIRPQHF. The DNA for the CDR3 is TGTGCCAGCAGCTCAATTCGGCCCCAGCATTTT.

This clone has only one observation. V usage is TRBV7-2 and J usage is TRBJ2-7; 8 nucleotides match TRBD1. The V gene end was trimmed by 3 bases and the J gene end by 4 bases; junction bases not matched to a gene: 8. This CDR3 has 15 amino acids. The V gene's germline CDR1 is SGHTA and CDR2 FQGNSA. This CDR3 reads CASSFSQGAGYEQYF. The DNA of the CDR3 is TGTGCCAGCAGCTTTTCCCAGGGGGCGGGATACGAGCAGTACTTC.

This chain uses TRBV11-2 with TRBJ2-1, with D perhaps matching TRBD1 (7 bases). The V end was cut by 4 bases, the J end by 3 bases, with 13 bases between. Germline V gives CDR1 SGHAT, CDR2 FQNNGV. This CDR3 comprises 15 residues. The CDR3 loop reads CASSWQGGSYNEQFF. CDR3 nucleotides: TGTGCCAGCAGCTGGCAGGGGGGAAGCTACAATGAGCAGTTCTTC.

The CDR3 loop is CASRRGYEQYF. CDR3 nucleotides: TGTGCCAGCAGGAGGGGCTACGAGCAGTACTTC. This chain joins TRBV2 and TRBJ2-7; tentatively, D is TRBD1 or TRBD2 (5 bases each). Per the germline V gene, CDR1 is SNHLY and CDR2 is FYNNEI. V was clipped by 6 bases and J by 3 bases, with 6 bases between them. The CDR3 has 11 amino acids.

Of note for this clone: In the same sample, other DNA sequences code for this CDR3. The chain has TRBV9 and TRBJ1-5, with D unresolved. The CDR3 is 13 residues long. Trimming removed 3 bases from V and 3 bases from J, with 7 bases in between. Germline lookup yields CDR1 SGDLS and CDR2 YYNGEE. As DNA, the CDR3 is TGTGCCAGCAGCGCCGCCCCCAATCAGCCCCAGCATTTT. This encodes CASSAAPNQPQHF.

The CDR3: CASSIGEGGRGSNQPQHF. The CDR3, as DNA: TGTGCCAGTAGTATTGGAGAGGGGGGTCGGGGCAGCAATCAGCCCCAGCATTTT. The chain combines TRBV19 with TRBJ1-5; weak D call: TRBD1 (6 bases). V was trimmed by 3 bases and J by 1 base, leaving 19 bases between them. The CDR3 loop spans 18 amino acids. Looked up from germline, CDR1 is LNHDA and CDR2 is SQIVND (reference sequence).

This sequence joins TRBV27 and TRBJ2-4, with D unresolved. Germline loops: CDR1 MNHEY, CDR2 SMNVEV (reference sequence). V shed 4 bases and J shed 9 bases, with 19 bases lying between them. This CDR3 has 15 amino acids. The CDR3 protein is CASSSNDRPTGIQYF. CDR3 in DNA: TGTGCCAGCAGTTCAAACGACCGACCCACCGGCATTCAGTACTTC.

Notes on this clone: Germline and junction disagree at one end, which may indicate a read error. As DNA, the CDR3 is TGTGCCAGCAGTTTTTATAGTGTTATGACCTTT. It specifies CASSFYSVMTF. This chain joins TRBV28 and TRBJ1-1; D not resolved. The CDR3 extends over 11 amino acids. Germline V lookup: CDR1 MDHEN, CDR2 SYDVKM.

CDR3 bases: TGCGCCAGCAGCTTAAGGACTATCACCGGGGAGCTGTTTTTT. Translating it yields CASSLRTITGELFF. The chain employs TRBV5-1 and TRBJ2-2; tentative D call: TRBD2 (6 bases). V lost 2 bases and J 4 bases, leaving 9 bases between the germline ends. The CDR3 is 14 residues long. From germline, CDR1 is SGHRS and CDR2 YFSETQ.

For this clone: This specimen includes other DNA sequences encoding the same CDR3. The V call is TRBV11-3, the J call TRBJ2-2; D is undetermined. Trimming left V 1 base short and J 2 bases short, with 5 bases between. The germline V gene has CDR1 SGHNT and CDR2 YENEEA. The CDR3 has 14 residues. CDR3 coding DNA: TGTGCCAGCAGCTTAGGTCCCAACACCGGGGAGCTGTTTTTT. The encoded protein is CASSLGPNTGELFF.

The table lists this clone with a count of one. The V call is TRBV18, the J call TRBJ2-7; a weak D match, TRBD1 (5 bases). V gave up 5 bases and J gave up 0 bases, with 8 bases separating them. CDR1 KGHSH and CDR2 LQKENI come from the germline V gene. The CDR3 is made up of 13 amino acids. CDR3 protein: CASSSTGSYEQYF. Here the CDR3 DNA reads TGTGCCAGCTCATCCACAGGCTCCTACGAGCAGTACTTC.

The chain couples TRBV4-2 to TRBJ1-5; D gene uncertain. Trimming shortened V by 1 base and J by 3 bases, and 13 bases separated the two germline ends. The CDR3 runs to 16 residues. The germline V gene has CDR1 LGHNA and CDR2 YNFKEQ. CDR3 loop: CASSQVIQNPNQPQHF. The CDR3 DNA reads TGTGCCAGCAGCCAAGTCATCCAGAACCCCAATCAGCCCCAGCATTTT.

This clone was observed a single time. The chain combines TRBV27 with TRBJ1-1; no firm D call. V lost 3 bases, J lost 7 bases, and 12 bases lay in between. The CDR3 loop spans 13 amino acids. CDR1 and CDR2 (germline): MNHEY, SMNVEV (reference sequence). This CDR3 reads CASSFRFSGEAFF. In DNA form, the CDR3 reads TGTGCCAGCAGTTTCCGATTTTCGGGTGAAGCTTTCTTT.